This TCR beta chain was documented in a study of blood T cell repertoires in COVID-19. Sequencing was performed with immunoSEQ multiplex PCR; in TCRdb, only in-frame clones are kept and a portion is missing. Of 70,000 or so clones listed, around 85% are singletons. Germline CDR1 is MDHEN and CDR2 is SYDVKM. The CDR3 spans 14 residues. The V end lost 6 bases, the J end lost 4 bases, and 12 bases lay between the germline ends. V is TRBV28 and J is TRBJ1-4, with D tentatively TRBD1 (6 bases). The sequence was collected from an elderly woman with active or convalescent COVID-19. Sequenced: peripheral blood. The CDR3 loop is CASSKQGVNEKLFF. The CDR3 nucleotides read TGTGCCAGCAGCAAACAGGGAGTTAATGAAAAACTGTTTTTT. The whole variable domain, filled in from reference TRBV28 and TRBJ1-4, reads DVKVTQSSRYLVKRTGEKVFLECVQDMDHENMFWYRQDPGLGLRLIYFSYDVKMKEKGDIPEGYSVSREKKERFSLILESASTNQTSMYLCASSKQGVNEKLFFGSGTQLSVL.